This TCR beta chain came from a study of T cells of healthy individuals. TCRdb recomputed calls from the 5' RACE reads with MiXCR, one row per CDR3 protein. The sample consists of fewer than 70,000 distinct CDR3 sequences, 14% to 15% of them appearing once. This CDR3 has 15 residues. V lost 5 bases to trimming and J lost 0 bases, with 11 bases between them. Germline V gene lookup returns CDR1 SEHNR and CDR2 FQNEAQ (reference sequence). V and J are TRBV7-9 and TRBJ2-1; a possible D gene is TRBD2 (5 bases). This TCR derives from a human donor in good health. CDR3 coding DNA: TGTGCCAGCAGCCCCCAGCGGAGCTCCTACAATGAGCAGTTCTTC. This gives the protein CASSPQRSSYNEQFF. The full variable domain, in which reference TRBV7-9 and TRBJ2-1 provide the parts outside the CDR3, is DTGVSQNPRHKITKRGQNVTFRCDPISEHNRLYWYRQTLGQGPEFLTYFQNEAQLEKSRLLSDRFSAERPKGSFSTLEIQRTEQGDSAMYLCASSPQRSSYNEQFFGPGTRLTVL.